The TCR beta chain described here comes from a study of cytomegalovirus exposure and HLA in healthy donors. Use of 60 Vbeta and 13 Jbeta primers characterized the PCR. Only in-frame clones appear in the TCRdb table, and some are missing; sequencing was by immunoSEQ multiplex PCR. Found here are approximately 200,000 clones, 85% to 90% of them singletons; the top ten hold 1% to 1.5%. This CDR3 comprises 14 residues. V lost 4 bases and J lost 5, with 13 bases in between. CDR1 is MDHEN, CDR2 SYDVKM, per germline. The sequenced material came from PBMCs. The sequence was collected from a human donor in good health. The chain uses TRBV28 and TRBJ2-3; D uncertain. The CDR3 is CASSYPSSGDTQYF. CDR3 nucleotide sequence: TGTGCCAGCAGTTATCCTTCCTCGGGAGATACGCAGTATTTT.